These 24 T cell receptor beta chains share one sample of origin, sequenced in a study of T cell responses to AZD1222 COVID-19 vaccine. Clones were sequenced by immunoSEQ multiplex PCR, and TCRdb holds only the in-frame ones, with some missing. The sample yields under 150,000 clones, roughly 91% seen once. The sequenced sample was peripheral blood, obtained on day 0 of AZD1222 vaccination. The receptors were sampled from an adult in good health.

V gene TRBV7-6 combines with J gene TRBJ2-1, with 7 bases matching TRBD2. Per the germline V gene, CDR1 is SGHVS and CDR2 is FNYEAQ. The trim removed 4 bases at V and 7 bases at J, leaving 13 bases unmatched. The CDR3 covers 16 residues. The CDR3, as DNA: TGTGCCAGCAGCTCCATCGGCGCGGGAGAAAGGAATGAGCAGTTCTTC. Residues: CASSSIGAGERNEQFF.

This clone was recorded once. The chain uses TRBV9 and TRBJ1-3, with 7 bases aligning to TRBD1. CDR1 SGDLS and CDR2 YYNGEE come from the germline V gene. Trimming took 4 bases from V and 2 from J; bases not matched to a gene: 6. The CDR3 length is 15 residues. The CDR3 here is CASSSGTVAGNTIYF. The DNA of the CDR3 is TGTGCCAGCAGCTCCGGGACAGTTGCTGGAAACACCATATATTTT.

The CDR3 loop is CASSYIRQGADEQYF. The CDR3 coding sequence is TGTGCCAGCAGTTATATTCGGCAGGGGGCCGACGAGCAGTACTTC. The chain recombines TRBV6-5 with TRBJ2-7; 8 nucleotides align to TRBD1. Trimming cost V 3 bases and J 5 bases; bases outside gene matches: 9. CDR1 MNHEY and CDR2 SVGAGI come from the germline V gene. CDR3 size: 15 residues.

CDR3: CASSPGTRGTGELFF. The CDR3 DNA is TGTGCCAGCAGCCCAGGGACTAGGGGCACCGGGGAGCTGTTTTTT. The chain uses TRBV4-2 and TRBJ2-2; 8 bases agree with TRBD2. J lost 4 bases, V lost 4 bases, and 5 bases had no gene match. The germline gives CDR1 LGHNA, CDR2 YNFKEQ. The length of the CDR3 is 15 residues.

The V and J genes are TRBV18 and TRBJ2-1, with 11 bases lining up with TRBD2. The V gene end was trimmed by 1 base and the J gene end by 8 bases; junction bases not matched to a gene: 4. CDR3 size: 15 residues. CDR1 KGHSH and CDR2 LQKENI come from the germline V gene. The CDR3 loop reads CASSPRLAGGDEQFF. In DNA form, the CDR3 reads TGTGCCAGCTCACCACGATTAGCGGGGGGGGATGAGCAGTTCTTC.

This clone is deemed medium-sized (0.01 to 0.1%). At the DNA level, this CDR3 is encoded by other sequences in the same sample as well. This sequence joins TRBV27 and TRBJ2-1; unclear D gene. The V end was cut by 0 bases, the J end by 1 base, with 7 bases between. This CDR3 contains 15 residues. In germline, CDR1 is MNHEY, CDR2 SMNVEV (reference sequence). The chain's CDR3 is CASSLSGVSYNEQFF. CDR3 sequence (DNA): TGTGCCAGCAGTTTATCTGGTGTTTCCTACAATGAGCAGTTCTTC.

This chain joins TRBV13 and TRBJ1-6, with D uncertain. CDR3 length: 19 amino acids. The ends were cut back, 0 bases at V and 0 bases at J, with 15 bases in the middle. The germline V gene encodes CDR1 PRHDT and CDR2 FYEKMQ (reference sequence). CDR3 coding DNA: TGTGCCAGCAGCTTAGGAGGCGTGTGGGGTAGCTCCTATAATTCACCCCTCCACTTT. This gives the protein CASSLGGVWGSSYNSPLHF.

The CDR3 sequence: CASSFPPDGTETQYF. DNA of the CDR3: TGTGCCAGCAGCTTCCCCCCGGACGGGACAGAGACCCAGTACTTC. This rearrangement joins TRBV11-2 to TRBJ2-5; possibly TRBD1 or TRBD2 for D (5 bases each). V was shortened by 3 bases and J by 4 bases, with 15 bases between the two germline ends. The CDR3 is 15 residues long. Germline CDR1 is SGHAT and CDR2 is FQNNGV.

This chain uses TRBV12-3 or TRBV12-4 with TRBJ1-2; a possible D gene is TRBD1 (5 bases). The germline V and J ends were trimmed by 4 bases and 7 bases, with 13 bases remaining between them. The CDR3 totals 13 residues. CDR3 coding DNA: TGTGCCAGCAGTTCCACAGGTGTGGGTGGCTACACCTTC. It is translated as CASSSTGVGGYTF.

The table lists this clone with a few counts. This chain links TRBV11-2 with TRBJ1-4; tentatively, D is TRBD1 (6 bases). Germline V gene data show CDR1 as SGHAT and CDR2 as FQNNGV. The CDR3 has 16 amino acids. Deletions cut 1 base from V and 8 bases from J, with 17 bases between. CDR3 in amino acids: CASSLAGTIGEEKLFF. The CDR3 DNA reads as TGTGCCAGCAGCTTAGCCGGGACAATTGGGGAGGAAAAACTGTTTTTT.

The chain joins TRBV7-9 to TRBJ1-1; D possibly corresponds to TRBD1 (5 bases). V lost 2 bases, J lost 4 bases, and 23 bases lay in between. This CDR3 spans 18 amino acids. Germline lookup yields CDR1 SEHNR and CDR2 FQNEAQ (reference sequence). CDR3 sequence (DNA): TGTGCCAGCAGCTTAATCGGGGGAGACTTGAGATTGAGCACTGAAGCTTTCTTT. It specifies CASSLIGGDLRLSTEAFF.

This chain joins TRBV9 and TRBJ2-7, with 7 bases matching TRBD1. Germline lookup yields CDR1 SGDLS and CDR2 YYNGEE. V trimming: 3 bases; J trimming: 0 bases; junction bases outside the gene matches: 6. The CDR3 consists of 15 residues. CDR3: CASSAGQARSYEQYF. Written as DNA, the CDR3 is TGTGCCAGCAGCGCCGGACAGGCCCGCTCCTACGAGCAGTACTTC.

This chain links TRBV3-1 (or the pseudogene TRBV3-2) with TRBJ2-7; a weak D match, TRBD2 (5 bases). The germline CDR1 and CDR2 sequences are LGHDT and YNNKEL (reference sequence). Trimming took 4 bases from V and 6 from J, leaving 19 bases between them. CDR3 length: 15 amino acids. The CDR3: CASSRLGLLGLEQYF. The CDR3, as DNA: TGTGCCAGCAGCCGTCTAGGACTGCTTGGTCTCGAGCAGTACTTC.

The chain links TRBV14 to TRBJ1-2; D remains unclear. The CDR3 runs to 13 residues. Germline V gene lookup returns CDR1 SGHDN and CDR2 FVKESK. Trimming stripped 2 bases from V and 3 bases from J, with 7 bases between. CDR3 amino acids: CASSQRNDYGYTF. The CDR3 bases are TGTGCCAGCAGCCAAAGGAATGACTATGGCTACACCTTC.

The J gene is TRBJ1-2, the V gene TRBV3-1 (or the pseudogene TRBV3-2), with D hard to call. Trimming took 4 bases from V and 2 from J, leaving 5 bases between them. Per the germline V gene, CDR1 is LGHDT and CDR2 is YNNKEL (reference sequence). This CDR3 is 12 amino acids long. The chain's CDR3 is CASSRINYGYTF. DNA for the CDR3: TGTGCCAGCAGCCGAATAAACTATGGCTACACCTTC.

The CDR3, as DNA: TGTGCCAGCAGCTTAGAGGCAGCTTCTGGAAACACCATATATTTT. The encoded protein is CASSLEAASGNTIYF. The rearrangement uses TRBV7-6 and TRBJ1-3; no firm D call. The germline CDR1 and CDR2 sequences are SGHVS and FNYEAQ. The V and J ends lost 1 base and 1 base respectively, with 8 bases between them. The CDR3 loop spans 15 amino acids.

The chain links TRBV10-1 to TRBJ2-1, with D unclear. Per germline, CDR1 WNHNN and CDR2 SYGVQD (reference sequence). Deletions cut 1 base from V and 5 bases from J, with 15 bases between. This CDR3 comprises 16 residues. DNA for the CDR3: TGCGCCAGCAGTGAGTTGTCCAACTCCAAAGACAATGAGCAGTTCTTC. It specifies CASSELSNSKDNEQFF.

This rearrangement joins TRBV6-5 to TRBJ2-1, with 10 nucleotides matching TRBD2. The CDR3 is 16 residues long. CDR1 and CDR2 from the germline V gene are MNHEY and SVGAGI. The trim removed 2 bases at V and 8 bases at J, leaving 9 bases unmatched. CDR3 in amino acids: CASSYTTSGTSDEQFF. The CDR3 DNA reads TGTGCCAGCAGTTACACCACCTCCGGGACTAGCGATGAGCAGTTCTTC.

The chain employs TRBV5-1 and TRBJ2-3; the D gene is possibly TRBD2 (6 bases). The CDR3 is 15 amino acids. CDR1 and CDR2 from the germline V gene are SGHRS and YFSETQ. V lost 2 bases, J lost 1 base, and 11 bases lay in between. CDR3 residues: CASSFGTPRTDTQYF. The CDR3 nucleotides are TGCGCCAGCAGCTTCGGGACTCCCCGCACAGATACGCAGTATTTT. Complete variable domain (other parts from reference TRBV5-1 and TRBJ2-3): KAGVTQTPRYLIKTRGQQVTLSCSPISGHRSVSWYQQTPGQGLQFLFEYFSETQRNKGNFPGRFSGRQFSNSRSEMNVSTLELGDSALYLCASSFGTPRTDTQYFGPGTRLTVL.

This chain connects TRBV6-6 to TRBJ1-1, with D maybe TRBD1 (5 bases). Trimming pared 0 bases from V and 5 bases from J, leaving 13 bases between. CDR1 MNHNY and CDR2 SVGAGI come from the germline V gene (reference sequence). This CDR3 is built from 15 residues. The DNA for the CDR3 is TGTGCCAGCAGTTACTCGACTCAGGGCGTAACTGAAGCTTTCTTT. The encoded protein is CASSYSTQGVTEAFF.

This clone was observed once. CDR3: CASSLNRDSPLHF. The CDR3, as DNA: TGTGCCAGCTCACTAAACAGGGATTCACCCCTCCACTTT. The chain employs TRBV18 and TRBJ1-6; D is perhaps TRBD1 (6 bases). Between the trimmed V and J ends, which lost 4 bases and 8 bases, there was a span of 9 bases. This CDR3 spans 13 amino acids. CDR1 KGHSH and CDR2 LQKENI come from the germline V gene.

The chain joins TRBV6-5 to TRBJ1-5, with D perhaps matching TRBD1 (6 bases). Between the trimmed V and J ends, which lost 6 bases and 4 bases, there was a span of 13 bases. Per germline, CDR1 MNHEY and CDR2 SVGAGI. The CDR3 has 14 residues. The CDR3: CASRDNRANQPQHF. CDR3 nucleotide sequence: TGTGCCAGCAGGGATAACAGGGCTAATCAGCCCCAGCATTTT.

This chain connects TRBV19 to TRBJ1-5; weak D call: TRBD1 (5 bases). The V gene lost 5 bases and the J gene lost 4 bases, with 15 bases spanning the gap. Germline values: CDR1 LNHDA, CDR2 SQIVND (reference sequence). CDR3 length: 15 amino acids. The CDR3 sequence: CASSGAGFRNQPQHF. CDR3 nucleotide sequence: TGTGCCAGTAGTGGCGCAGGGTTTCGAAATCAGCCCCAGCATTTT.

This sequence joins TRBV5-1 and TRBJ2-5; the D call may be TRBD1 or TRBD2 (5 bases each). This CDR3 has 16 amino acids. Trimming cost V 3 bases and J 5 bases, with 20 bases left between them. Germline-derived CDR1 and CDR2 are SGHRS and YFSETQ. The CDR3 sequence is CASSWGNGGKRETQYF. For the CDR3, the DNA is TGCGCCAGCAGCTGGGGCAACGGAGGAAAACGTGAGACCCAGTACTTC.